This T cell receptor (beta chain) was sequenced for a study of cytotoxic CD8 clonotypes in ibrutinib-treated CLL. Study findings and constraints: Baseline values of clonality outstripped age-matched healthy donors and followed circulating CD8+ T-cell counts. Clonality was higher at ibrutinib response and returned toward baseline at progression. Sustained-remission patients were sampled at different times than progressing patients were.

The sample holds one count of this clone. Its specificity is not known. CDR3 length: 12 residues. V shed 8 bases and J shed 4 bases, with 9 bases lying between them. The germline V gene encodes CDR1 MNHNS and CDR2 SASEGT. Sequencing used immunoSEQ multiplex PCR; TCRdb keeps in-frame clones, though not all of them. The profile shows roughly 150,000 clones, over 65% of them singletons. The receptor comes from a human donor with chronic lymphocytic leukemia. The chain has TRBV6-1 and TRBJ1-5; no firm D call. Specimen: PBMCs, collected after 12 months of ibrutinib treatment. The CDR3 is CASGNPNQPQHF. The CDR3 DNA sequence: TGTGCCAGCGGCAACCCAAATCAGCCCCAGCATTTT.